This TCR beta chain was profiled in a study of T cells expressing NK-cell markers. Study overall: Sorted CD3+CD56-NKG2C+, CD3+CD56+NKG2C+ and CD3+CD56+NKG2C- T cells supplied the TCR beta repertoires.

A note on this clonotype: Its target is not known.

Overall study findings and caveats: In about six donors, dominant CD3+CD56+NKG2C+ clones formed about 1.0-8% of CD8+ cells. Whether expanded NKG2C+ T cell clones were HCMV specific stayed uncertain.

For TCR beta, cDNA was produced by 5'RACE template switching with UMIs. TCRdb re-called the 5' RACE reads, yielding one record per CDR3 amino acid sequence without DNA. The table lists 200,000 to 300,000 distinct CDR3 sequences. CDR3 length: 13 amino acids. Germline assignment: CDR1 SGHTA and CDR2 FQGNSA. The rearrangement uses TRBV7-2 and TRBJ2-7; checking the TCRdb D call of TRBD2 is not possible without DNA. The sequenced sample consisted of blood T cells: a sorted CD56 or NKG2C T cell subset, CD4+ or CD8+ T cells, or bulk PBMC T cells (not recorded which). The TCR sequence derives from a woman aged 18 to 75 in good health. The CDR3 loop reads CASRVGLTYEQYF.